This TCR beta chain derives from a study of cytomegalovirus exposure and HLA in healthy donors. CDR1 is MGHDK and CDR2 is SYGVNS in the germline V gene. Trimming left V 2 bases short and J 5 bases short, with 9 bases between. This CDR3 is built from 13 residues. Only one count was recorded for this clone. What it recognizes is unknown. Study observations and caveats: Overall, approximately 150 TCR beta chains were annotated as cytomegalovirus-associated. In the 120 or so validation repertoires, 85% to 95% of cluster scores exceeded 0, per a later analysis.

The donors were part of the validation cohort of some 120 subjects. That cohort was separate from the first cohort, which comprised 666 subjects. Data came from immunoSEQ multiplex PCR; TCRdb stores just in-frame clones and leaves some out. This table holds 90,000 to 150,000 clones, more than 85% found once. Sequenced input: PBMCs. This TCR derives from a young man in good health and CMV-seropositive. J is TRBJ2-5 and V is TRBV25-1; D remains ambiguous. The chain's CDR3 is CASSEPARETQYF. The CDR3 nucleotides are TGTGCCAGCAGTGAACCTGCGAGGGAGACCCAGTACTTC.